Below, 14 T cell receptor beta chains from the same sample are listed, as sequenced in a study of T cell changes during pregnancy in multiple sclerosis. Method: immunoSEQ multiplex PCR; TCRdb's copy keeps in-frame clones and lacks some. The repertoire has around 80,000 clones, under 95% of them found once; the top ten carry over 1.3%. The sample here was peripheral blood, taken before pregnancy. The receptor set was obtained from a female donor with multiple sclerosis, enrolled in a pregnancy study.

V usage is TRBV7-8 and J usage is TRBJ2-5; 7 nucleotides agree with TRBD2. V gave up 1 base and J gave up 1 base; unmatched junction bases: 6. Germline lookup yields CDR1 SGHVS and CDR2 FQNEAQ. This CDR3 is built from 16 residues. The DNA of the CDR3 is TGTGCCAGCAGCTTAGGGCTAGCGGTGCTCCAAGAGACCCAGTACTTC. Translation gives CASSLGLAVLQETQYF.

CDR3 sequence reads: CASSQDATSGGYNEQFF. The CDR3, as DNA: TGTGCCAGCAGCCAAGACGCCACTAGCGGGGGGTACAATGAGCAGTTCTTC. The chain is built from TRBV4-2 and TRBJ2-1, with 12 bases lining up with TRBD2. This CDR3 has 17 amino acids. From germline, CDR1 is LGHNA and CDR2 YNFKEQ. V was pared by 0 bases and J by 4 bases, with 4 bases of the junction left unmatched.

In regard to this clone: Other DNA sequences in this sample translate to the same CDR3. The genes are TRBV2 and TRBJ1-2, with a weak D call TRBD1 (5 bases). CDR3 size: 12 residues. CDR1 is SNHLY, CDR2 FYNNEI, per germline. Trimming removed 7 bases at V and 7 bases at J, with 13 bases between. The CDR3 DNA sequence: TGTGCCAGCATACGCAGGGAAGGTGGCTACACCTTC. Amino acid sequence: CASIRREGGYTF.

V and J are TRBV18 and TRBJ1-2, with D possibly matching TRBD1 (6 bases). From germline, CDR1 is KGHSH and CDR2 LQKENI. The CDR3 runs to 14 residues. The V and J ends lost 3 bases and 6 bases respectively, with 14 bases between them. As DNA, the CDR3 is TGTGCCAGCTCACCGATGACAGGCTCCGATGGCTACACCTTC. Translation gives CASSPMTGSDGYTF.

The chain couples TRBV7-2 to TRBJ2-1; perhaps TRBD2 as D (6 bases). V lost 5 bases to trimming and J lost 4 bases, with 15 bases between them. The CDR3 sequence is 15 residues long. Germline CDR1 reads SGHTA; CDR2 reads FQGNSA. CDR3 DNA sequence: TGTGCCAGCAGCCCCGTGGGCGGGAAGTACAATGAGCAGTTCTTC. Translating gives CASSPVGGKYNEQFF.

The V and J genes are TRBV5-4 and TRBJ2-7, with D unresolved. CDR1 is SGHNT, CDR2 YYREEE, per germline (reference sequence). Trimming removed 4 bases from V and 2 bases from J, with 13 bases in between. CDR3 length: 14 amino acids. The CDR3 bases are TGTGCCAGCAGCCAGGCTGGCACCACCTACGAGCAGTACTTC. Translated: CASSQAGTTYEQYF.

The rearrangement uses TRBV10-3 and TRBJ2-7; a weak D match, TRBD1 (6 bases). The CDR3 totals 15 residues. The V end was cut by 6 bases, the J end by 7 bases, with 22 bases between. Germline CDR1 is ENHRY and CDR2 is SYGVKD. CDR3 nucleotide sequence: TGTGCCATCAGCGAGGCAGACAGGCGGAAGGGGGAGCAGTACTTC. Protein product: CAISEADRRKGEQYF.

The DNA of the CDR3 is TGTGCCAGCAGCCCTTATTCTACCGGAAACACCATATATTTT. Translation: CASSPYSTGNTIYF. V usage is TRBV7-6 and J usage is TRBJ1-3; no firm D call. Germline CDR1 reads SGHVS; CDR2 reads FNYEAQ. This CDR3 is built from 14 residues. V was shortened by 5 bases and J by 4 bases, with 12 bases between the two germline ends.

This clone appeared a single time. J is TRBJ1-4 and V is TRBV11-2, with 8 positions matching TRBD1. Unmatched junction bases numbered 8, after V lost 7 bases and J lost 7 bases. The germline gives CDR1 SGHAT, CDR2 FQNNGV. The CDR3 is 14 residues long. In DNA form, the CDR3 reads TGTGCCAGCACCAATACAGGGGGTGGTGAAAAACTGTTTTTT. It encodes CASTNTGGGEKLFF.

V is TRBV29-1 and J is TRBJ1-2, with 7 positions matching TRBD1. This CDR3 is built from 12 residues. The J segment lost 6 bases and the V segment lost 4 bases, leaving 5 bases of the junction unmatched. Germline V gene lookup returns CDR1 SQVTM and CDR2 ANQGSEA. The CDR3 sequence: CSVGSRGNGYTF. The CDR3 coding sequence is TGCAGCGTTGGTAGCAGGGGGAATGGCTACACCTTC.

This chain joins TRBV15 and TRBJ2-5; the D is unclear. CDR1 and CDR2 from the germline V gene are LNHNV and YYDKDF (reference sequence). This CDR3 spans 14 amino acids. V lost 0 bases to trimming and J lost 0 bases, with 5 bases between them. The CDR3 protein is CATSRERHQETQYF. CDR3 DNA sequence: TGTGCCACCAGCAGAGAGCGGCACCAAGAGACCCAGTACTTC.

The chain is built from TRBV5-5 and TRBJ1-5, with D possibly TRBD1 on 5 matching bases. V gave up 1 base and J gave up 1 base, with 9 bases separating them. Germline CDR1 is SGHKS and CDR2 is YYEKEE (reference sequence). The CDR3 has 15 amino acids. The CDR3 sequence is CASSLSGSSNQPQHF. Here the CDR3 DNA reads TGTGCCAGCAGCTTGTCAGGGTCCAGCAATCAGCCCCAGCATTTT.

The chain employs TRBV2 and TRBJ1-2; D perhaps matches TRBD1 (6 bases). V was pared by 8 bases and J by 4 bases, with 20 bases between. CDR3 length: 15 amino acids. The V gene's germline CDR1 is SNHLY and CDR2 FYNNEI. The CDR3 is CASRPGGQALYGYTF. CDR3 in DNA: TGTGCCAGCCGCCCCGGGGGGCAGGCTCTCTATGGCTACACCTTC.

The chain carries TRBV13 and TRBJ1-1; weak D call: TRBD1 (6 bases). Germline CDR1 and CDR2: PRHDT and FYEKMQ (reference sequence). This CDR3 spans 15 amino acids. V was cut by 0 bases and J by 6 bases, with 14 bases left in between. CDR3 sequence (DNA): TGTGCCAGCAGCTTAGGCCGGGGGGGGCGACCTGAAGCTTTCTTT. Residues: CASSLGRGGRPEAFF. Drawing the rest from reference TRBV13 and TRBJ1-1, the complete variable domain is AAGVIQSPRHLIKEKRETATLKCYPIPRHDTVYWYQQGPGQDPQFLISFYEKMQSDKGSIPDRFSAQQFSDYHSELNMSSLELGDSALYFCASSLGRGGRPEAFFGQGTRLTVV.